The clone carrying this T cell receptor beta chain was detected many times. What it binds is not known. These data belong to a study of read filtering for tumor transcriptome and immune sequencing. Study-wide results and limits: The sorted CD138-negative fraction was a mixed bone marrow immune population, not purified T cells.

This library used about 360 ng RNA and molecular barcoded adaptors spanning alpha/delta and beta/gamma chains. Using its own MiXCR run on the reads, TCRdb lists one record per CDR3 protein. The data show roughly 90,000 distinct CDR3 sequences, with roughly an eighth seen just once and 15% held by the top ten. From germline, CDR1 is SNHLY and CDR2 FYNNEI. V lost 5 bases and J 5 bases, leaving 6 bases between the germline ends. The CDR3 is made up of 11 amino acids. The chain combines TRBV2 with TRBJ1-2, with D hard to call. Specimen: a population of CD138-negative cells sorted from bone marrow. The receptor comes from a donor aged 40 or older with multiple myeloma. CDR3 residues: CASSYGYGYTF. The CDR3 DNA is TGTGCCAGCAGTTACGGATATGGCTACACCTTC.